These T cell receptor beta chains were read from a single sample in a study of OX40 agonist ivuxolimab in advanced cancers. Assay: immunoSEQ multiplex PCR; the TCRdb copy retains only in-frame clones and omits some. This sample carries 50,000 to 85,000 clones, roughly 90% of them seen once, and the ten largest clones take just over 2%. The sample consisted of CD4+ or CD8+ T cells sorted from blood, taken in a trial of the OX40 agonist ivuxolimab. The receptors originated from an adult with an advanced solid tumor such as melanoma, head and neck, liver or kidney cancer. CDR3s leave out the opening cysteine and the closing phenylalanine or tryptophan. Size is stated for part of the rows, as once, few or many counts, or as a class when the clone is expanded.

CDR3	J	size	V
ASSHNRRGGTEAF	TRBJ1-1	-	TRBV6-1
ASSPFSQSGNEKLF	TRBJ1-4	-	TRBV5-1
ASSLRTEAF	TRBJ1-1	-	TRBV5-6
ASSSLVEDTQY	TRBJ2-3	-	TRBV18
ASSARGYEQY	TRBJ2-7	-	TRBV9
ASSFGGGTTDTQY	TRBJ2-3	once	TRBV7-6
ASVLQGYTEAF	TRBJ1-1	-	TRBV10-2
ASSLVGTDNEKLF	TRBJ1-4	once	TRBV7-9
ASSQVGGDEKLF	TRBJ1-4	few	TRBV4-3
ASSSPSGTDNNEQF	TRBJ2-1	-	TRBV11-2
ASSLSAGTDTQY	TRBJ2-3	once	TRBV27
SVREGNTIVRDTQY	TRBJ2-3	-	TRBV29-1
ASVRSGSVNEQF	TRBJ2-1	-	TRBV2
ASSEGTRRDGYGYT	TRBJ1-2	-	TRBV6-1
ASTLDGNQPQH	TRBJ1-5	-	TRBV6-1
ASSQVYRESYEQY	TRBJ2-7	-	TRBV4-2
ASSSGQGETEAF	TRBJ1-1	-	TRBV7-9
ASSGRTGVRGYT	TRBJ1-2	-	TRBV6-1
ASSLFRGGASTEAF	TRBJ1-1	-	TRBV7-2
ASSKVAGRDEQY	TRBJ2-7	-	TRBV21-1
ASSFPWPPGVGNQPQH	TRBJ1-5	-	TRBV7-7
ASSLTAPGPYEQY	TRBJ2-7	-	TRBV7-8
ASRDPPGLAGVWEQY	TRBJ2-7	-	TRBV28
ASSHAWEQY	TRBJ2-7	-	TRBV6-7
AISLSSGNTIY	TRBJ1-3	-	TRBV10-3
ASVLGTGFEAF	TRBJ1-1	-	TRBV28
ASSPPSGGNSPLH	TRBJ1-6	few	TRBV18
ASRRDGSSYEQY	TRBJ2-7	-	TRBV19
ASSPHLGANEKLF	TRBJ1-4	-	TRBV28
ASREQGYGNTIY	TRBJ1-3	-	TRBV28
ASSQDQGTQPQH	TRBJ1-5	-	TRBV4-3
ASSYSIGGKTEAF	TRBJ1-1	-	TRBV6-5
ASSRTPGHLTFMFGYT	TRBJ1-2	-	TRBV7-7
ASTPQAGQLTGYT	TRBJ1-2	-	TRBV19
ASSRDTKNQPQH	TRBJ1-5	-	TRBV18
ASSQQGPYEQY	TRBJ2-7	-	TRBV6-1
ASSEASHLNTGELF	TRBJ2-2	-	TRBV6-1
ASTNSLRGDNQPQH	TRBJ1-5	few	TRBV19
ASGLVQGGARNEQF	TRBJ2-1	-	TRBV12-5
ASSIGTGYNQPQH	TRBJ1-5	-	TRBV19
ASSANRQGAVYEQY	TRBJ2-7	-	TRBV6-1
ASSRTDRDNEQF	TRBJ2-1	few	TRBV5-4
ASRKDPFIAGVRYEQY	TRBJ2-7	-	TRBV28
ASSSRQGITSGANVLT	TRBJ2-6	-	TRBV5-4
ASSEIGEGEQF	TRBJ2-1	-	TRBV6-1
SVVGRERTDTQY	TRBJ2-3	-	TRBV29-1
ASCGSRNTEAF	TRBJ1-1	-	TRBV18
ASSYYGTRNQPQH	TRBJ1-5	-	TRBV28
ASSSSGTEREKLF	TRBJ1-4	-	TRBV7-2
SVEEKNLNTEAF	TRBJ1-1	-	TRBV29-1
ASSSSGAAPSYGYT	TRBJ1-2	-	TRBV28
ASSAGDYNEQF	TRBJ2-1	-	TRBV5-1
ASSSSGLVGGELF	TRBJ2-2	-	TRBV7-2
ASSLGEFPDTQY	TRBJ2-3	-	TRBV5-1
ASRGQGINQPQH	TRBJ1-5	few	TRBV6-5
ASSLRIVGQSSSYNEQF	TRBJ2-1	once	TRBV11-2
SVGGRGNSGANVLT	TRBJ2-6	-	TRBV29-1
ASSLMEREAGELF	TRBJ2-2	-	TRBV7-3
ASTPLAGTQETQY	TRBJ2-5	-	TRBV6-1
ASSRTLVGYAVVGVTAYDNEQF	TRBJ2-1	-	TRBV18